What follows is one TCR beta chain and its context. This entry comes from a study of T cell changes during pregnancy in multiple sclerosis. This table comes from immunoSEQ multiplex PCR, and its TCRdb copy is limited to in-frame clones, with some not included. The table records approximately 100,000 clones, approximately 90% of them present only once. Germline V gene data show CDR1 as MNHEY and CDR2 as SMNVEV (reference sequence). V was clipped by 5 bases and J by 6 bases; unmatched bases: 11. This CDR3 contains 16 residues. The sequence was collected from a female donor with multiple sclerosis, enrolled in a pregnancy study. The chain joins TRBV27 to TRBJ2-2, with TRBD2 matching 8 bases. The sample here was peripheral blood, taken after pregnancy. CDR3 nucleotides: TGTGCCAGCAGTAGGGCCCAGCGGGAGAAGGCCGGGGAGCTGTTTTTT. Its translation: CASSRAQREKAGELFF.